The clone carrying this T cell receptor beta chain was counted between two and nine times. CDR1 MGHRA and CDR2 YSYEKL come from the germline V gene. The CDR3 consists of 16 residues. The V and J ends lost 1 base and 4 bases, in that order; junction bases with no gene match: 9. The sample belongs to a study of blood T cells in healthy people across ages. Using a J-beta primer mix together with a sample-barcoded 5' primer, a second PCR was run for roughly 7 to 11 cycles. MiXCR was run by TCRdb on the 5' RACE reads, yielding one entry per CDR3 protein. The sample shows 1.5 million to 1.9 million distinct CDR3 sequences, roughly two fifths of them seen only once.

Sequencing input: blood. This chain connects TRBV4-1 to TRBJ1-2; 7 bases map to TRBD1. The source is a woman under 30 in good health. As DNA, the CDR3 is TGCGCCAGCAGCCAAGGGGGCAGGGGGTCACCCTATGGCTACACCTTC. Its protein is CASSQGGRGSPYGYTF.